Presented here are 29 T cell receptor beta chains from one specimen sequenced in a study of tumor-infiltrating lymphocytes in primary liver carcinoma. Blood RNA originated from unsorted whole blood, with germline DNA additionally extracted. The investigators made TCR beta cDNA from roughly 0.45 ug total RNA, using a constant-region primer. Slightly modified ARM-PCR with three nested multiplex PCR rounds yielded TCR beta libraries. TRBV1-TRBV30 forward primers paired with a C-beta reverse primer were used in the first two PCR rounds, which ran roughly 9 cycles each. TCRdb fed the multiplex PCR reads into MiXCR, producing one record per CDR3 protein. The sample gives about 180,000 distinct CDR3 sequences, over 45% of which show up once; about 70% is in the top ten. Sequenced sample: peripheral blood. These receptor sequences come from a man aged 40-55 years with primary liver carcinoma and hepatitis B virus infection.

The J gene is TRBJ2-7, the V gene TRBV29-1; perhaps D is TRBD1 or TRBD2 (5 bases each). This CDR3 comprises 12 residues. Per the germline V gene, CDR1 is SQVTM and CDR2 is ANQGSEA. V was cut by 7 bases and J by 5 bases, with 15 bases left in between. The CDR3 region is CSGIDGANEQYF. CDR3 nucleotide sequence: TGCAGCGGGATAGACGGGGCGAACGAGCAGTACTTC.

With regard to this clonotype: A much larger clone sits a single nucleotide away, making a read error possible. The chain couples TRBV29-1 to TRBJ2-3; no definite D call. CDR1 and CDR2 (germline): SQVTM, ANQGSEA. CDR3 length: 13 amino acids. With 8 bases removed from V and 1 base from J, the gap between germline ends came to 13 bases. The CDR3 sequence: CSRCSGGTDTQYF. CDR3 DNA: TGCAGCCGGTGTTCTGGGGGCACAGATACGCAGTATTTT.

On this clonotype itself: At one end, the junction sequence differs from germline, possibly due to a read error. The gene calls are TRBV11-2 and TRBJ2-1; D tentatively fits TRBD1 or TRBD2 (5 bases each). Germline CDR1 reads SGHAT; CDR2 reads FQNNGV. The CDR3 length is 13 residues. The CDR3 protein is CASRSGPCNVQFF. The CDR3 bases are TGTGCCAGCAGGTCGGGGCCCTGCAATGTGCAGTTCTTC.

This clonotype came up a few times. The J gene is TRBJ2-1, the V gene TRBV5-6; the D is unclear. Trimming removed 1 base at V and 8 bases at J, with 10 bases between. Germline values: CDR1 SGHDT, CDR2 YYEEEE. The CDR3 extends over 13 amino acids. In nucleotides, the CDR3 is TGTGCCAGCAGCTTGCCGACTTTAGATGAGCAGTTCTTC. It codes for CASSLPTLDEQFF.

The rearrangement uses TRBV6-5 and TRBJ1-1; a weak D match, TRBD1 (6 bases). The ends were cut back, 10 bases at V and 2 bases at J, with 14 bases in the middle. The CDR3 has 13 residues. The V gene's germline CDR1 is MNHEY and CDR2 SVGAGI. The CDR3: CATGRGQNTEAFF. DNA of the CDR3: TGTGCCACGGGGCGGGGGCAAAACACTGAAGCTTTCTTT.

This CDR3 reads CTSSFMRDPPTDTQYF. DNA of the CDR3: TGTACTAGCAGCTTCATGAGGGACCCTCCCACAGATACGCAGTATTTT. The gene calls are TRBV11-1 and TRBJ2-3; a possible D gene is TRBD2 (6 bases). Looked up from germline, CDR1 is SGHAT and CDR2 is FQDESV (reference sequence). The length of the CDR3 is 16 residues.

In its sample, this clonotype was seen many times. CDR3 residues: CASSPDPRLAGVLSYEQYF. CDR3 sequence (DNA): TGTGCCAGCAGCCCAGACCCTAGACTAGCGGGAGTACTCTCCTACGAGCAGTACTTC. The chain combines TRBV11-2 with TRBJ2-7; 12 nucleotides line up with TRBD2. V was clipped by 5 bases and J by 0 bases; unmatched bases: 14. The CDR3 has 19 residues. Germline CDR1 SGHAT, CDR2 FQNNGV.

The chain couples TRBV11-1 to TRBJ2-7; TRBD2 aligns across 8 bases. The CDR3 has 16 amino acids. Trimming removed 6 bases from V and 4 bases from J; junction bases left unmatched: 14. Germline values: CDR1 SGHAT, CDR2 FQDESV (reference sequence). The CDR3 sequence is CASSSLRGGPTYEQYF. Here the CDR3 DNA reads TGTGCCAGCAGTTCCCTCCGGGGGGGACCAACTTACGAGCAGTACTTC.

The chain employs TRBV6-5 and TRBJ1-5; tentative D call: TRBD1 (5 bases). Trimming took 9 bases from V and 3 from J, leaving 18 bases between them. The CDR3 spans 15 residues. From germline, CDR1 is MNHEY and CDR2 SVGAGI. In DNA form, the CDR3 reads TGTGCCAGTAGTCCAGGGACCTCGACCAATCAGCCCCAGCATTTT. Residues: CASSPGTSTNQPQHF.

This chain links TRBV5-4 with TRBJ1-4; D remains unclear. The ends were cut back, 2 bases at V and 8 bases at J, with 13 bases in the middle. This CDR3 spans 14 amino acids. Per germline, CDR1 SGHNT and CDR2 YYREEE (reference sequence). CDR3 nucleotides: TGTGCCAGCAGCTTAAAGGGAAGTGGCGAAAAACTGTTTTTT. Residues: CASSLKGSGEKLFF.

This clonotype has more than one count but fewer than ten. A much larger clonotype is one base distant, so this may be a read error. The chain has TRBV11-2 and TRBJ2-3; D gene ambiguous. The CDR3 runs 14 residues. Germline values: CDR1 SGHAT, CDR2 FQNNGV. CDR3 bases: TGTGTCAGCAGCTTAGATCGTTGGACAGATACGCAGTATTTT. Translating gives CVSSLDRWTDTQYF.

A note on this clonotype: Its ends do not fully match the called genes, so a read error is possible. This sequence joins TRBV5-4 and TRBJ2-7; the D is unclear. This CDR3 spans 13 amino acids. Germline lookup yields CDR1 SGHNT and CDR2 YYREEE (reference sequence). The CDR3 bases are TGTGCCAGCAGCTTAATCGGGCCCTACGAGCTGTACTTC. It is translated as CASSLIGPYELYF.

V and J are TRBV11-2 and TRBJ2-7, with D possibly called TRBD1 or TRBD2 (5 bases each). Trimming removed 5 bases at V and 4 bases at J, with 15 bases between. CDR3 size: 14 residues. The V gene's germline CDR1 is SGHAT and CDR2 FQNNGV. The CDR3 nucleotides are TGTGCCAGCAGCCACGGGACGTCCACTTACGAGCAGTACTTC. Amino acids: CASSHGTSTYEQYF.

The gene calls are TRBV11-2 and TRBJ2-3; 11 bases align to TRBD1. This CDR3 is built from 14 residues. The germline V gene encodes CDR1 SGHAT and CDR2 FQNNGV. CDR3 in amino acids: CTSSFGQGAYTQYF. CDR3 DNA: TGTACTAGCAGCTTCGGACAGGGGGCGTATACGCAGTATTTT.

The J gene is TRBJ2-7, the V gene TRBV11-2; 7 nucleotides match TRBD1. Germline-derived CDR1 and CDR2 are SGHAT and FQNNGV. V dropped 5 bases and J dropped 3; count of bases not matched to a gene: 10. The CDR3 spans 15 residues. The CDR3 DNA follows: TGTGCCAGCAGCAAGCGAACGGGACAGAACTACGAGCAGTACTTC. Translated: CASSKRTGQNYEQYF.

In regard to this clonotype: The junction does not match germline at one end; this may be a read error. This chain connects TRBV6-6 to TRBJ2-2; D remains ambiguous. There are 14 residues in the CDR3. The germline gives CDR1 MNHNY, CDR2 SVGAGI (reference sequence). CDR3: CASSHSSLTGELFF. The CDR3 nucleotides are TGTGCCAGCAGTCACTCATCGCTCACCGGGGAGCTGTTTTTT.

Comment on this clonotype: The junction departs from the called germline gene at one end, perhaps through a read error. The V call is TRBV29-1, the J call TRBJ2-3; TRBD2 matches 7 bases. There are 15 residues in the CDR3. From germline, CDR1 is SQVTM and CDR2 ANQGSEA. CDR3 sequence: CSVLLARGRPHTQYF. CDR3 sequence (DNA): TGCAGCGTCCTACTAGCGCGGGGCCGGCCACATACGCAATATTTT.

At least ten counts were recorded for this clonotype. This chain uses TRBV11-2 with TRBJ1-1; D is unresolved. CDR1 and CDR2 (germline): SGHAT, FQNNGV. Trimming pared 3 bases from V and 1 base from J, leaving 6 bases between. The CDR3 contains 13 residues. In nucleotides, the CDR3 is TGTGCCAGCAGCTTCAAGGGGAACACTGAAGCTTTCTTT. Protein product: CASSFKGNTEAFF.

The gene calls are TRBV4-2 and TRBJ2-4; 10 bases agree with TRBD1. The CDR3 is 15 residues long. Germline CDR1 LGHNA, CDR2 YNFKEQ. After removal of 9 bases from V and 10 bases from J, the junction contained 15 bases not matched to a gene. The chain's CDR3 is CASQLTSGQGIIQYF. The CDR3, as DNA: TGTGCCAGTCAATTAACTTCGGGACAGGGGATAATTCAGTACTTC.

Worth noting for this clonotype: No conserved phenylalanine or tryptophan is present at the end of the CDR3, so a read error is the likely explanation. The J gene is TRBJ2-3, the V gene TRBV11-2; TRBD1 or TRBD2 may be the D gene (5 bases each). The CDR3 is 14 residues long. The V gene's germline CDR1 is SGHAT and CDR2 FQNNGV. The CDR3 is CASSTQASTDTQYS. CDR3 bases: TGTGCCAGCAGCACACAGGCTAGCACAGATACTCAGTATTCT.

As regards this clonotype: Lacking the conserved final phenylalanine or tryptophan, this CDR3 likely reflects a read error. The chain combines TRBV11-2 with TRBJ2-7; 11 bases align to TRBD2. This CDR3 comprises 15 residues. CDR1 SGHAT and CDR2 FQNNGV come from the germline V gene. The DNA for the CDR3 is TGTGCCAGGAGCTTAGTAACTAGCGGGAGCTACGAGCAGTACCTC. This gives the protein CARSLVTSGSYEQYL.

Points on this clonotype: At one end, the junction sequence differs from germline, possibly due to a read error. The chain links TRBV11-3 to TRBJ2-1; D unclear. The germline gives CDR1 SGHNT, CDR2 YENEEA. The CDR3 length is 13 residues. The CDR3, as DNA: TGTGCCAGCAGCCCTACAGATTACAATGAGCTGTTCTTC. Translated: CASSPTDYNELFF.

A few counts support this clonotype. The chain couples TRBV6-1 to TRBJ1-1; 9 nucleotides match TRBD1. V trimming: 7 bases; J trimming: 6 bases; junction bases outside the gene matches: 9. The CDR3 covers 14 residues. CDR1 MNHNS and CDR2 SASEGT come from the germline V gene. The CDR3, as DNA: TGTGCCAGCAACGATAGGACAGGGGCCCCTGAAGCTTTCTTT. Its protein is CASNDRTGAPEAFF.

The rearrangement joins TRBV5-1 to TRBJ2-5; no firm D call. V lost 7 bases and J 3 bases, leaving 13 bases between the germline ends. The CDR3 totals 13 residues. The germline gives CDR1 SGHRS, CDR2 YFSETQ. CDR3 amino acids: CASSSTAEETQYF. The CDR3 nucleotides read TGCGCCAGCTCCTCCACAGCAGAAGAGACCCAGTACTTC.

Worth noting for this clonotype: One junction end does not reproduce the germline sequence, and a read error may be involved. The chain uses TRBV11-3 and TRBJ2-1; 9 nucleotides match TRBD2. This CDR3 region has 16 residues. Looked up from germline, CDR1 is SGHNT and CDR2 is YENEEA. The CDR3 region is CASSLGGLASGAEQFF. CDR3 coding DNA: TGTGCCAGCAGCTTAGGGGGTTTGGCTAGCGGGGCTGAGCAATTCTTC.

The chain uses TRBV19 and TRBJ2-5, with D unresolved. CDR1 and CDR2 from the germline V gene are LNHDA and SQIVND (reference sequence). V was clipped by 4 bases and J by 1 base, with 10 bases between them. The CDR3 spans 14 residues. The CDR3 DNA sequence: TGTGCCAGTAGTACCGGCCTGATCCAAGAGACCCAGTACTTC. This gives the protein CASSTGLIQETQYF.

This chain joins TRBV28 and TRBJ2-7, with 7 bases matching TRBD1. Germline trimming cut 7 bases from V and 4 bases from J; bases unmatched to any gene: 13. CDR1 is MDHEN, CDR2 SYDVKM, per germline. The CDR3 has 15 amino acids. CDR3 DNA sequence: TGTGCCAGCACCCCACATAGGGGGCAACCTTACGAGCAGTACTTC. Its translation is CASTPHRGQPYEQYF.

The CDR3 loop reads CASSVMLGSYEQYF. For the CDR3, the DNA is TGTGCCAGCAGTGTCATGTTGGGATCCTACGAGCAGTACTTC. The chain uses TRBV6-1 and TRBJ2-7; D unclear. The V gene lost 4 bases and the J gene lost 1 base, with 11 bases spanning the gap. CDR3 size: 14 residues. Germline V gives CDR1 MNHNS, CDR2 SASEGT.

J is TRBJ2-7 and V is TRBV6-6; D call uncertain. The V gene lost 4 bases and the J gene lost 4 bases, with 14 bases spanning the gap. Germline V gene sequence: CDR1 MNHNY, CDR2 SVGAGI (reference sequence). This CDR3 comprises 14 residues. The CDR3 coding sequence is TGTGCCAGCAGTTCCTACCAAACCCAGTACGAGCAGTACTTC. The encoded protein is CASSSYQTQYEQYF.